These T cell receptor beta chains were read from a single sample in a study of blood T cell repertoires in COVID-19. Sequenced by immunoSEQ multiplex PCR; TCRdb stores in-frame clones only, minus some. Among 350,000 or so clones, about 90% were seen once, and the ten largest hold around 7%. The specimen sequenced was peripheral blood. These receptors all stem from a man younger than 35 with active or convalescent COVID-19. CDR3s include the opening cysteine and the closing phenylalanine or tryptophan. A D gene is named only where the DNA matches it firmly. The size entry is marked missing in some rows and otherwise reads once, few, many or a size class.

CDR3 protein: CASSQGQGANEQYF; CDR3 DNA: TGCGCCAGCAGCCAAGGACAGGGGGCTAACGAGCAGTACTTC; V gene: TRBV4-1; J gene: TRBJ2-7; D gene: TRBD1; clone size: NA
CDR3 protein: CASSRGSGTQYF; CDR3 DNA: TGTGCCAGCAGCAGGGGAAGCGGGACCCAGTACTTC; V gene: TRBV25-1; J gene: TRBJ2-5; D gene: NA; clone size: NA
CDR3 protein: CASSIRSSLSKDTEAFF; CDR3 DNA: TGTGCCAGTAGTATCAGGTCGAGCCTTTCGAAGGACACTGAAGCTTTCTTT; V gene: TRBV19; J gene: TRBJ1-1; D gene: NA; clone size: NA
CDR3 protein: CASSLTFFEPNEQFF; CDR3 DNA: TGTGCCAGCAGTTTGACTTTTTTCGAACCTAATGAGCAGTTCTTC; V gene: TRBV6-4; J gene: TRBJ2-1; D gene: NA; clone size: NA
CDR3 protein: CASSHGQHFNYGYTF; CDR3 DNA: TGTGCCAGCAGCCACGGACAGCATTTTAACTATGGCTACACCTTC; V gene: TRBV6-2/TRBV6-3; J gene: TRBJ1-2; D gene: NA; clone size: NA
CDR3 protein: CATSNSLNYGYTF; CDR3 DNA: TGTGCCACCTCTAACAGCCTTAACTATGGCTACACCTTC; V gene: TRBV24-1; J gene: TRBJ1-2; D gene: NA; clone size: NA
CDR3 protein: CASSQDIVTADGYTF; CDR3 DNA: TGTGCCAGCAGCCAAGACATAGTGACAGCCGATGGCTACACCTTC; V gene: TRBV3-1/TRBV3-2; J gene: TRBJ1-2; D gene: NA; clone size: NA
CDR3 protein: CASSLSGGRVHEQYF; CDR3 DNA: TGTGCCAGCAGCTTATCCGGTGGCAGGGTACACGAGCAGTACTTC; V gene: TRBV11-2; J gene: TRBJ2-7; D gene: NA; clone size: NA
CDR3 protein: CSVEGRSSTDTQYF; CDR3 DNA: TGCAGCGTTGAGGGGCGGTCTAGCACAGATACGCAGTATTTT; V gene: TRBV29-1; J gene: TRBJ2-3; D gene: NA; clone size: NA
CDR3 protein: CASSRQTGLSTDTQYF; CDR3 DNA: TGTGCCAGCAGTCGACAGACCGGTTTAAGCACAGATACGCAGTATTTT; V gene: TRBV11-1; J gene: TRBJ2-3; D gene: NA; clone size: once
CDR3 protein: CASSLAGQGKTEAFF; CDR3 DNA: TGTGCCAGCAGCTTAGCGGGACAGGGGAAGACTGAAGCTTTCTTT; V gene: TRBV7-9; J gene: TRBJ1-1; D gene: TRBD1; clone size: NA
CDR3 protein: CASSRRGGGEQYF; CDR3 DNA: TGTGCCAGCAGCCGGAGGGGTGGCGGTGAGCAGTACTTC; V gene: TRBV13; J gene: TRBJ2-7; D gene: NA; clone size: NA
CDR3 protein: CASSRKRGLAGPGSVTDTQYF; CDR3 DNA: TGTGCCAGCAGCCGGAAACGGGGACTAGCGGGTCCGGGCTCCGTCACAGATACGCAGTATTTT; V gene: TRBV4-2; J gene: TRBJ2-3; D gene: TRBD2; clone size: NA
CDR3 protein: CASSILESSYNEQFF; CDR3 DNA: TGTGCCAGTAGTATCTTGGAGAGCTCCTACAATGAGCAGTTCTTC; V gene: TRBV19; J gene: TRBJ2-1; D gene: NA; clone size: NA
CDR3 protein: CSVEGLAGSSYNEQFF; CDR3 DNA: TGCAGCGTTGAAGGCTTGGCTGGGAGCTCCTACAATGAGCAGTTCTTC; V gene: TRBV29-1; J gene: TRBJ2-1; D gene: NA; clone size: NA
CDR3 protein: CASTAGGKVNQPQHF; CDR3 DNA: TGTGCCAGCACAGCAGGGGGGAAGGTCAATCAGCCCCAGCATTTT; V gene: TRBV2; J gene: TRBJ1-5; D gene: TRBD1; clone size: NA
CDR3 protein: CASSVSSSSGNTIYF; CDR3 DNA: TGTGCCAGCAGCGTATCCTCTAGCTCTGGAAACACCATATATTTT; V gene: TRBV9; J gene: TRBJ1-3; D gene: NA; clone size: once
CDR3 protein: CASSSTGLAGTTDTQYF; CDR3 DNA: TGTGCCAGCAGCTCCACGGGACTAGCGGGGACCACAGATACGCAGTATTTT; V gene: TRBV7-2; J gene: TRBJ2-3; D gene: TRBD2; clone size: NA
CDR3 protein: CASSQDSDGSGYTEAFF; CDR3 DNA: TGCGCCAGCAGCCAAGATTCTGACGGCTCGGGGTACACTGAAGCTTTCTTT; V gene: TRBV4-1; J gene: TRBJ1-1; D gene: NA; clone size: NA
CDR3 protein: CASSLLTGAGTEAFF; CDR3 DNA: TGTGCCAGCAGTCTCTTGACAGGCGCCGGAACTGAAGCTTTCTTT; V gene: TRBV27; J gene: TRBJ1-1; D gene: NA; clone size: NA
CDR3 protein: CASSYSLAGDQETQYF; CDR3 DNA: TGTGCCAGCAGTTACTCCCTAGCGGGGGACCAAGAGACCCAGTACTTC; V gene: TRBV6-2/TRBV6-3; J gene: TRBJ2-5; D gene: TRBD2; clone size: NA
CDR3 protein: CASSVGTGPSYGYTF; CDR3 DNA: TGTGCCAGCAGCGTAGGGACAGGACCTTCCTATGGCTACACCTTC; V gene: TRBV9; J gene: TRBJ1-2; D gene: TRBD1; clone size: NA
CDR3 protein: CASSQPGQGTGELFF; CDR3 DNA: TGTGCCAGCAGCCAACCGGGACAGGGTACCGGGGAGCTGTTTTTT; V gene: TRBV5-4; J gene: TRBJ2-2; D gene: TRBD1; clone size: NA
CDR3 protein: CASSTLLRDRNYEQYF; CDR3 DNA: TGTGCCAGCAGCACACTACTCCGGGACAGGAACTACGAGCAGTACTTC; V gene: TRBV7-3; J gene: TRBJ2-7; D gene: TRBD1; clone size: NA
CDR3 protein: CASTARTGEGEQYF; CDR3 DNA: TGTGCCAGCACCGCTAGGACAGGGGAGGGCGAGCAGTACTTC; V gene: TRBV6-5; J gene: TRBJ2-7; D gene: TRBD1; clone size: once
CDR3 protein: CASSLGAGGPNQPQHF; CDR3 DNA: TGTGCCAGCAGCTTAGGGGCAGGGGGCCCTAATCAGCCCCAGCATTTT; V gene: TRBV11-2; J gene: TRBJ1-5; D gene: TRBD1; clone size: NA
CDR3 protein: CASSFDSANYGYTF; CDR3 DNA: TGTGCCAGCAGCTTTGACAGTGCTAACTATGGCTACACCTTC; V gene: TRBV7-9; J gene: TRBJ1-2; D gene: NA; clone size: NA
CDR3 protein: CASSQEGVRVAEQYF; CDR3 DNA: TGTGCCAGCAGCCAAGAAGGGGTTCGTGTCGCCGAGCAGTACTTC; V gene: TRBV14; J gene: TRBJ2-7; D gene: NA; clone size: NA
CDR3 protein: CAWSQGTGASPLHF; CDR3 DNA: TGTGCCTGGAGTCAGGGGACAGGGGCTTCACCCCTCCACTTT; V gene: TRBV30; J gene: TRBJ1-6; D gene: TRBD1; clone size: NA
CDR3 protein: CASSLAGGTGFEKLFF; CDR3 DNA: TGTGCCAGCAGCTTAGCGGGAGGGACAGGGTTTGAAAAACTGTTTTTT; V gene: TRBV7-2; J gene: TRBJ1-4; D gene: TRBD1; clone size: NA
CDR3 protein: CASSMTGGAQYEQYF; CDR3 DNA: TGTGCCAGTAGTATGACGGGGGGGGCTCAGTACGAGCAGTACTTC; V gene: TRBV19; J gene: TRBJ2-7; D gene: TRBD2; clone size: NA
CDR3 protein: CASSYPSGGANYETQYF; CDR3 DNA: TGTGCCAGCAGTTACCCTAGCGGGGGGGCCAATTATGAGACCCAGTACTTC; V gene: TRBV6-2/TRBV6-3; J gene: TRBJ2-5; D gene: TRBD2; clone size: NA
CDR3 protein: CAISHRTAYEQYF; CDR3 DNA: TGTGCCATCTCCCATAGGACAGCCTACGAGCAGTACTTC; V gene: TRBV6-5; J gene: TRBJ2-7; D gene: NA; clone size: NA
CDR3 protein: CASSQPGQGWGYEQYF; CDR3 DNA: TGCGCCAGCAGTCAACCGGGACAGGGGTGGGGTTACGAGCAGTACTTC; V gene: TRBV23-1; J gene: TRBJ2-7; D gene: TRBD1; clone size: once
CDR3 protein: CASSLVQTGGAGELFF; CDR3 DNA: TGCGCCAGCAGCTTGGTCCAGACAGGGGGTGCCGGGGAGCTGTTTTTT; V gene: TRBV5-1; J gene: TRBJ2-2; D gene: TRBD1; clone size: NA
CDR3 protein: CASSYSLQGAYGYTF; CDR3 DNA: TGTGCCAGCAGTTACTCTTTACAGGGAGCCTATGGCTACACCTTC; V gene: TRBV6-2/TRBV6-3; J gene: TRBJ1-2; D gene: NA; clone size: NA
CDR3 protein: CASREPGQANYGYTF; CDR3 DNA: TGTGCCAGCAGAGAACCGGGACAAGCTAACTATGGCTACACCTTC; V gene: TRBV6-6; J gene: TRBJ1-2; D gene: NA; clone size: NA
CDR3 protein: CASSLGGGTEAFF; CDR3 DNA: TGTGCCAGCAGTTTAGGGGGAGGCACTGAAGCTTTCTTT; V gene: TRBV12-3/TRBV12-4; J gene: TRBJ1-1; D gene: NA; clone size: NA
CDR3 protein: CASSLIGGLRDTQYF; CDR3 DNA: TGTGCCAGCAGCTTAATTGGCGGGCTAAGGGATACGCAGTATTTT; V gene: TRBV7-2; J gene: TRBJ2-3; D gene: NA; clone size: NA
CDR3 protein: CASRENYNSPLHF; CDR3 DNA: TGTGCCAGTCGGGAGAACTATAATTCACCCCTCCACTTT; V gene: TRBV27; J gene: TRBJ1-6; D gene: NA; clone size: NA
CDR3 protein: CASSPLTGTSGNTIYF; CDR3 DNA: TGTGCCAGCTCACCCCTCACAGGGACCTCTGGAAACACCATATATTTT; V gene: TRBV18; J gene: TRBJ1-3; D gene: NA; clone size: NA
CDR3 protein: CASSLRLAATDGVEQYF; CDR3 DNA: TGTGCCAGCAGCCTCCGACTAGCGGCCACCGACGGGGTGGAGCAGTACTTC; V gene: TRBV3-1/TRBV3-2; J gene: TRBJ2-7; D gene: TRBD2; clone size: NA
CDR3 protein: CASSLGGLGQGGTDTQYF; CDR3 DNA: TGTGCCAGCAGCTTAGGGGGATTGGGACAAGGAGGAACAGATACGCAGTATTTT; V gene: TRBV7-9; J gene: TRBJ2-3; D gene: NA; clone size: NA
CDR3 protein: CASSLGWRTSGRVDTQYF; CDR3 DNA: TGTGCCAGCAGCTTAGGGTGGAGGACTAGCGGGCGGGTCGATACGCAGTATTTT; V gene: TRBV7-2; J gene: TRBJ2-3; D gene: TRBD2; clone size: NA
CDR3 protein: CASISTTTGGSIYEQYF; CDR3 DNA: TGTGCCAGCATCAGCACAACCACAGGGGGGTCAATCTACGAGCAGTACTTC; V gene: TRBV7-9; J gene: TRBJ2-7; D gene: TRBD1; clone size: NA
CDR3 protein: CASSSGQGVKYGYTF; CDR3 DNA: TGCGCCAGCAGCTCCGGGCAGGGGGTGAAATATGGCTACACCTTC; V gene: TRBV5-1; J gene: TRBJ1-2; D gene: TRBD1; clone size: NA
CDR3 protein: CATAGTGDEQYF; CDR3 DNA: TGTGCCACGGCCGGGACAGGGGACGAGCAGTACTTC; V gene: TRBV6-6; J gene: TRBJ2-7; D gene: TRBD1; clone size: once
CDR3 protein: CASSLWTGGSTEAFF; CDR3 DNA: TGTGCCAGCAGTCTTTGGACAGGGGGAAGCACTGAAGCTTTCTTT; V gene: TRBV28; J gene: TRBJ1-1; D gene: TRBD1; clone size: NA
CDR3 protein: CASSLSGGDEQFF; CDR3 DNA: TGTGCCAGCAGTTTATCGGGCGGGGATGAGCAGTTCTTC; V gene: TRBV27; J gene: TRBJ2-1; D gene: NA; clone size: NA
CDR3 protein: CAISQGAVGYTF; CDR3 DNA: TGTGCCATCAGCCAGGGGGCGGTTGGCTACACCTTC; V gene: TRBV10-3; J gene: TRBJ1-2; D gene: TRBD1; clone size: NA
CDR3 protein: CASSEPGLAPHEQYF; CDR3 DNA: TGTGCCAGCAGTGAACCGGGACTAGCTCCGCACGAGCAGTACTTC; V gene: TRBV27; J gene: TRBJ2-7; D gene: TRBD2; clone size: NA